The 10 T cell receptor beta chains below were found in one sample sequenced in a study of human T cells and chemical hapten exposure. Time point specified: patch test 2, 6 weeks after DPC sensitization. The treatment: therapeutic diphenylcyclopropenone sensitization with weekly scalp DPC. TCRdb fed the RACE reads into MiXCR, producing one record per CDR3 protein. Among approximately 89,000 distinct CDR3 sequences listed, more than 6.5% were seen once. Sequenced here: whole blood, sampled in connection with sensitization to the hapten diphenylcyclopropenone (DPC). These receptors were collected from a woman aged 25 to 39 with alopecia areata. Some clones in this sample may be carry-over from other donors' samples.

This clonotype was observed at least ten times. The J gene is TRBJ2-2, the V gene TRBV20-1, with no clear D. There are 13 residues in the CDR3. Per the germline V gene, CDR1 is DFQATT and CDR2 is SNEGSKA (reference sequence). Trimming left V 0 bases short and J 4 bases short, with 6 bases between. The CDR3 sequence is CSARDYTTGELFF. CDR3 DNA: TGCAGTGCTAGAGACTATACCACCGGGGAGCTGTTTTTT.

As concerns this clonotype: Mismatch with germline at one junction end may stem from a read error. The chain's CDR3 is CASSLTGRAEETQYF. CDR3 DNA: TGTGCCAGCAGCTTGACAGGGAGAGCAGAAGAGACCCAGTACTTC. The chain is built from TRBV5-1 and TRBJ2-5; 7 positions agree with TRBD1. CDR1 and CDR2 from the germline V gene are SGHRS and YFSETQ. The CDR3 runs 15 residues.

The CDR3 DNA is TGTGCCAGCAGCTTTAATAGCAATCAGCCCCAGCATTTT. This encodes CASSFNSNQPQHF. The chain links TRBV7-9 to TRBJ1-5; no reliable D call. The V end lost 3 bases, the J end lost 0 bases, and 3 bases lay between the germline ends. The CDR3 is made up of 13 amino acids. Germline V gives CDR1 SEHNR, CDR2 FQNEAQ (reference sequence).

At least ten counts were recorded for this clonotype. J is TRBJ2-4 and V is TRBV4-1, with no clear D. Per the germline V gene, CDR1 is MGHRA and CDR2 is YSYEKL. The length of the CDR3 is 15 residues. The V end lost 1 base, the J end lost 1 base, and 8 bases lay between the germline ends. As DNA, the CDR3 is TGCGCCAGCAGCCAAGGGGGTACCGCCAAAAACATTCAGTACTTC. Protein: CASSQGGTAKNIQYF.

This clonotype was detected many times. V usage is TRBV10-3 and J usage is TRBJ2-3; a possible D gene is TRBD1 (6 bases). V gave up 5 bases and J gave up 4 bases, with 16 bases separating them. Per the germline V gene, CDR1 is ENHRY and CDR2 is SYGVKD. The CDR3 totals 15 residues. The CDR3 DNA sequence: TGTGCCATCAGTCGAAAGACAGGAATAGCAGATACGCAGTATTTT. Translation: CAISRKTGIADTQYF.

This clonotype occurred many times. The chain combines TRBV5-5 with TRBJ1-5; no clear D gene. Germline loops: CDR1 SGHKS, CDR2 YYEKEE (reference sequence). The CDR3 contains 14 residues. V lost 0 bases, J lost 3 bases, and 7 bases lay in between. The CDR3 reads CASSLVRTNQPQHF. CDR3 DNA sequence: TGTGCCAGCAGCTTGGTCAGGACCAATCAGCCCCAGCATTTT.

The gene calls are TRBV20-1 and TRBJ2-7; 10 bases align to TRBD2. The CDR3 has 15 amino acids. Germline values: CDR1 DFQATT, CDR2 SNEGSKA (reference sequence). V lost 4 bases to trimming and J lost 3 bases; unmatched junction nucleotides: 9. The CDR3 bases are TGCAGTGCTACCCAGCGGACTAGCGGTAACTACGAGCAGTACTTC. Translation gives CSATQRTSGNYEQYF.

The rearrangement links TRBV5-6 to TRBJ1-1; D not resolved. V was clipped by 0 bases and J by 6 bases, with 6 bases between them. There are 12 residues in the CDR3. CDR1 and CDR2 from the germline V gene are SGHDT and YYEEEE. The CDR3 DNA reads as TGTGCCAGCAGCTTGGCCGGCCCTGAAGCTTTCTTT. Translating gives CASSLAGPEAFF.

The V call is TRBV3-1, the J call TRBJ1-2, with D maybe TRBD1 (5 bases). Germline CDR1 is LGHDT and CDR2 is YNNKEL (reference sequence). Deletions cut 6 bases from V and 2 bases from J, with 16 bases between. The CDR3 is 15 residues long. The CDR3 reads CASSRTGERNYGYTF. The DNA for the CDR3 is TGTGCCAGCAGTCGTACAGGAGAACGGAACTATGGCTACACCTTC.

The chain has TRBV5-4 and TRBJ1-2; no clear D. CDR1 SGHNT and CDR2 YYREEE come from the germline V gene (reference sequence). The CDR3 runs 13 residues. V was trimmed by 0 bases and J by 8 bases, leaving 11 bases between them. The CDR3 sequence: CASSLGTSRGYTF. The CDR3 bases are TGTGCCAGCAGCTTGGGGACCAGCCGCGGCTACACCTTC.